This is a list of T cell receptor beta chains from one sample in a study of T cell repertoires in cytomegalovirus infection. Via MiXCR, TCRdb re-called the reads, giving one row per CDR3 protein. The profile covers a few hundred thousand distinct CDR3 sequences, with 8% to 9.5% appearing a single time and roughly 4.5% taken by the ten largest. Sequenced sample: PBMCs. These TCRs come from a human donor in good health (CMV status not recorded). Some clones in this sample may be carry-over from other donors' samples. Both conserved end residues are trimmed from each CDR3.

>TRBV7-2
ASSLQGDFGYT
>TRBV7-7
ASSLKGDETQY
>TRBV27
ASWTLGIGTQY
>TRBV7-2
ASSLFGTSGSYEQY
>TRBV2
ASSVGDFSTDTQY
>TRBV10-3
AISESPSYEQY
>TRBV4-2
ASSQDPVGLAGDNEQF
>TRBV4-1
ASSQEGAYEQY
>TRBV7-3
ASSLGLGGGNEQF
>TRBV7-9
ASSPQVGPGNTIY
>TRBV12-3/TRBV12-4
ASSLPEGSEQY
>TRBV12-3/TRBV12-4
ASSLWRGGGADTQY
>TRBV7-6
ASSQAGTETQY
>TRBV19
ASSIITGESGYT
>TRBV7-2
ASSTGGTQY
>TRBV7-2
ASSFRLGGETQY